This TCR beta chain was profiled in a study of T cells in Graves' hyperthyroidism and ophthalmopathy. Between the trimmed V and J ends, which lost 5 bases and 2 bases, there was a span of 15 bases. Germline V gene data show CDR1 as SGHTA and CDR2 as FQGNSA. The CDR3 totals 15 residues. TCR beta CDR3 sequences were amplified from RNA transcripts. HTBI primers were employed in a first-round RT-PCR of the TCR CDR3. TCRdb re-analysed the multiplex PCR reads in MiXCR, keeping a single row per CDR3 protein. The table lists approximately 500,000 distinct CDR3 sequences, about half of them singletons, with about 8% in the top ten. Among the patients, aged 18 to 65, hyperthyroidism was newly diagnosed and had lasted under 2 months.

The TCR originated in a woman between 18 and 29 years old with Graves' hyperthyroidism. Specimen: peripheral blood or thyroid tissue (not recorded which). The chain is built from TRBV7-2 and TRBJ2-5, with D possibly called TRBD1 or TRBD2 (5 bases each). The CDR3: CASSPGTQQQETQYF. The CDR3 DNA is TGTGCCAGCAGCCCCGGGACCCAACAACAAGAGACCCAGTACTTC.